The 29 T cell receptor beta chains below were found in one sample sequenced in a study of vaccination and CD4 T cells after COVID-19. Sequenced with the Oncomine TCR Beta short-read assay was DNA taken from cultured CD4+ T cells. One entry per CDR3 protein results from TCRdb running MiXCR on the PCR reads. The sample lists 9,500 to 15,000 distinct CDR3 sequences, roughly 62% seen once, with 10% to 15% in the top ten. Indicated treatment: 10-day PBMC culture with coronavirus spike peptide pools or control peptides (ViraFEST assay). No antigens are known for them. Sequences were obtained from CD4+ T cells from blood, cultured in vitro. The receptors were sampled from a human donor who had recovered from COVID-19.

The rearrangement links TRBV7-2 to TRBJ2-3; TRBD1 matches 7 bases. The V gene end was trimmed by 6 bases and the J gene end by 5 bases; junction bases not matched to a gene: 11. The germline CDR1 and CDR2 sequences are SGHTA and FQGNSA. This CDR3 region has 15 residues. CDR3 DNA: TGTGCCAGCAGAGGGACGACAGGGATTGGAGATACGCAGTATTTT. Translation: CASRGTTGIGDTQYF. Full variable domain (missing parts from reference TRBV7-2 and TRBJ2-3): GAGVSQSPSNKVTEKGKDVELRCDPISGHTALYWYRQSLGQGLEFLIYFQGNSAPDKSGLPSDRFSAERTGGSVSTLTIQRTQQEDSAVYLCASRGTTGIGDTQYFGPGTRLTVL.

The chain uses TRBV6-1 and TRBJ2-3; a possible D gene is TRBD1 (7 bases). Trimming pared 7 bases from V and 5 bases from J, leaving 22 bases between. The CDR3 extends over 16 amino acids. The germline V gene encodes CDR1 MNHNS and CDR2 SASEGT. The CDR3 loop is CASKGQRLVWGDTQYF. The CDR3 region has the DNA TGTGCCAGCAAGGGACAGCGACTAGTCTGGGGAGATACGCAGTATTTT.

This clonotype occurred a few times. The CDR3 DNA is TGTGCCAGTAGTTTACACTTCAATCAGCCCCAGCATTTT. Protein: CASSLHFNQPQHF. The rearrangement links TRBV19 to TRBJ1-5; D remains unclear. The V end was cut by 5 bases, the J end by 3 bases, with 8 bases between. CDR3 length: 13 residues. Germline-derived CDR1 and CDR2 are LNHDA and SQIVND (reference sequence).

The chain links TRBV20-1 to TRBJ2-1; D is unresolved. CDR1 DFQATT and CDR2 SNEGSKA come from the germline V gene (reference sequence). V was pared by 1 base and J by 11 bases, with 12 bases between. The CDR3 contains 12 residues. The CDR3 bases are TGCAGTGCTAGAGTTGGCTCAAACCAGCAGTTCTTC. This translates into CSARVGSNQQFF.

V usage is TRBV30 and J usage is TRBJ1-3, with D possibly being TRBD1 (5 bases). This CDR3 spans 13 amino acids. Germline V gene sequence: CDR1 GTSNPN, CDR2 SVGIG (reference sequence). The ends were cut back, 3 bases at V and 1 base at J, with 7 bases in the middle. DNA of the CDR3: TGTGCCTGGAGCGGGACGTCTGGAAACACCATATATTTT. Translated: CAWSGTSGNTIYF.

The chain has TRBV7-2 and TRBJ2-3, with no clear D. Looked up from germline, CDR1 is SGHTA and CDR2 is FQGNSA. V was shortened by 1 base and J by 0 bases, with 2 bases between the two germline ends. This CDR3 has 13 residues. The CDR3 is CASSLGSTDTQYF. DNA for the CDR3: TGTGCCAGCAGCTTAGGGAGCACAGATACGCAGTATTTT.

The gene calls are TRBV30 and TRBJ1-6; D is ambiguous. Germline CDR1 GTSNPN, CDR2 SVGIG (reference sequence). Trimming took off 0 bases at V and 0 bases at J, with 9 bases between the two ends. The CDR3 loop spans 16 amino acids. The CDR3 sequence is CAWSVLPSSYNSPLHF. The CDR3 DNA reads as TGTGCCTGGAGTGTACTGCCGAGCTCCTATAATTCACCCCTCCACTTT.

This chain connects TRBV7-3 to TRBJ2-1; D is ambiguous. Trimming stripped 1 base from V and 8 bases from J, with 9 bases between. The CDR3 is 13 amino acids. The germline CDR1 and CDR2 sequences are SGHTA and FQGTGA. The CDR3 DNA reads TGTGCCAGCAGCTTAAGTAGGGTCGATGAGCAGTTCTTC. It encodes CASSLSRVDEQFF.

The rearrangement joins TRBV24-1 to TRBJ2-1; 8 bases agree with TRBD2. CDR3 length: 16 amino acids. Per germline, CDR1 KGHDR and CDR2 SFDVKD. J gave up 4 bases and V 3 bases, and 7 bases lay outside the gene matches. The CDR3 region is CATSDLSGTTYNEQFF. For the CDR3, the DNA is TGTGCCACCAGTGATCTTAGCGGGACGACGTACAATGAGCAGTTCTTC.

Points on this clonotype: At one of its ends the junction is not consistent with the germline gene, which may arise from a read error. The V and J genes are TRBV10-2 and TRBJ1-1, with D maybe TRBD1 (5 bases). CDR3 length: 12 residues. Germline V gene sequence: CDR1 WSHSY, CDR2 SAAADI. The CDR3 bases are TGCGCCAGCAGTGACGGTAGCACGAAGACAGCTTTT. It specifies CASSDGSTKTAF.

This clonotype was seen more than once but under ten times. The chain uses TRBV5-1 and TRBJ2-5; D may correspond to TRBD1 or TRBD2 (5 bases each). Between the trimmed V and J ends, which lost 5 bases and 5 bases, there was a span of 31 bases. Per germline, CDR1 SGHRS and CDR2 YFSETQ. CDR3 length: 19 residues. The CDR3 loop reads CASSFGISGLQSVFETQYF. For the CDR3, the DNA is TGCGCCAGCAGTTTTGGCATATCGGGGCTCCAGAGCGTGTTTGAGACCCAGTACTTC.

This clonotype was seen a few times. The chain combines TRBV15 with TRBJ1-2; D call uncertain. V shed 1 base and J shed 5 bases, with 11 bases lying between them. The length of the CDR3 is 14 residues. The germline gives CDR1 LNHNV, CDR2 YYDKDF (reference sequence). The CDR3 nucleotides are TGTGCCACCAGCAGAGGTGCCAGAGAGTATGGCTACACCTTC. It codes for CATSRGAREYGYTF.

J is TRBJ2-5 and V is TRBV20-1, with 9 bases fitting TRBD2. Germline V gives CDR1 DFQATT, CDR2 SNEGSKA (reference sequence). The CDR3 covers 14 residues. The trim removed 3 bases at V and 0 bases at J, leaving 2 bases unmatched. The CDR3 sequence: CSASLAGYQETQYF. The CDR3 nucleotides read TGCAGTGCTAGCCTAGCGGGGTACCAAGAGACCCAGTACTTC.

The chain uses TRBV6-5 and TRBJ2-3, with TRBD2 matching 11 bases. The germline CDR1 and CDR2 sequences are MNHEY and SVGAGI. This CDR3 has 16 amino acids. Unmatched junction bases numbered 1, after V lost 0 bases and J lost 2 bases. The CDR3 region is CASSYSTSGNTDTQYF. Here the CDR3 DNA reads TGTGCCAGCAGTTACTCGACTAGCGGGAACACAGATACGCAGTATTTT.

The chain is built from TRBV20-1 and TRBJ2-1, with no clear D. Between the trimmed V and J ends, which lost 4 bases and 6 bases, there was a span of 16 bases. The germline V gene encodes CDR1 DFQATT and CDR2 SNEGSKA (reference sequence). The CDR3 consists of 14 residues. CDR3 DNA sequence: TGCAGTGCTAATCGTCAGGTACAATTCAATGAGCAGTTCTTC. As protein: CSANRQVQFNEQFF.

In its sample, this clonotype was seen a few times. V is TRBV5-1 and J is TRBJ2-5; 15 bases are a match to TRBD2. V was pared by 5 bases and J by 5 bases, with 4 bases of the junction left unmatched. The CDR3 has 15 residues. CDR1 is SGHRS, CDR2 YFSETQ, per germline. CDR3 sequence (DNA): TGCGCCAGCAGTACCGGACTAGCGGGAGGGGAGACCCAGTACTTC. Translating it yields CASSTGLAGGETQYF. Drawing the rest from reference TRBV5-1 and TRBJ2-5, the complete variable domain is KAGVTQTPRYLIKTRGQQVTLSCSPISGHRSVSWYQQTPGQGLQFLFEYFSETQRNKGNFPGRFSGRQFSNSRSEMNVSTLELGDSALYLCASSTGLAGGETQYFGPGTRLLVL.

J is TRBJ2-5 and V is TRBV5-4; 9 nucleotides line up with TRBD1. The CDR3 runs 14 residues. Germline values: CDR1 SGHNT, CDR2 YYREEE (reference sequence). The V gene end was trimmed by 1 base and the J gene end by 3 bases; junction bases not matched to a gene: 1. CDR3 amino acids: CASSLRQGEETQYF. For the CDR3, the DNA is TGTGCCAGCAGCTTGCGACAGGGGGAAGAGACCCAGTACTTC.

V is TRBV15 and J is TRBJ2-7; D may correspond to TRBD1 or TRBD2 (5 bases each). Trimming removed 1 base from V and 7 bases from J, with 17 bases in between. The germline V gene encodes CDR1 LNHNV and CDR2 YYDKDF (reference sequence). The length of the CDR3 is 15 residues. CDR3: CATSRALGTTVEQYF. The CDR3 nucleotides are TGTGCCACCAGCAGAGCACTAGGGACGACAGTTGAGCAGTACTTC.

V gene TRBV4-1 combines with J gene TRBJ2-2; TRBD1 matches at 12 bases. V lost 8 bases to trimming and J lost 2 bases; unmatched junction nucleotides: 9. Germline V gives CDR1 MGHRA, CDR2 YSYEKL. The CDR3 contains 17 residues. As DNA, the CDR3 is TGCGCCAGCTCAACGGGACAGGGGGCGCCTAACACCGGGGAGCTGTTTTTT. Its protein is CASSTGQGAPNTGELFF.

This clonotype appeared a few times. This sequence joins TRBV30 and TRBJ2-3; D unclear. The CDR3 length is 12 residues. V gave up 0 bases and J gave up 6 bases, with 7 bases separating them. From germline, CDR1 is GTSNPN and CDR2 SVGIG (reference sequence). CDR3 sequence reads: CAWSVTGDTQYF. The CDR3 DNA is TGTGCCTGGAGTGTAACTGGGGATACGCAGTATTTT.

This clonotype appeared a few times. The chain recombines TRBV7-2 with TRBJ2-7; tentative D call: TRBD1 (5 bases). CDR1 is SGHTA, CDR2 FQGNSA, per germline. CDR3 length equals 11 residues. The V end was cut by 1 base, the J end by 13 bases, with 11 bases between. CDR3 sequence reads: CASSLEYDRYF. CDR3 bases: TGTGCCAGCAGCTTAGAATACGACAGATACTTC.

The rearrangement joins TRBV5-1 to TRBJ2-5, with 11 bases that match TRBD2. Trimming removed 4 bases from V and 7 bases from J; junction bases left unmatched: 9. Germline V lookup: CDR1 SGHRS, CDR2 YFSETQ. The CDR3 is 15 amino acids. CDR3 nucleotide sequence: TGCGCCAGCAGCATGCTAGCGGGAGGCCCGGGGACCCAGTACTTC. This translates into CASSMLAGGPGTQYF.

The chain employs TRBV28 and TRBJ2-3; 11 nucleotides align to TRBD2. V lost 5 bases and J lost 1; bases outside the gene matches: 8. This CDR3 region has 17 residues. Germline CDR1 is MDHEN and CDR2 is SYDVKM. The CDR3 region is CASSLGLTSGGTDTQYF. Written as DNA, the CDR3 is TGTGCCAGCAGTCTTGGCCTGACTAGCGGGGGCACAGATACGCAGTATTTT.

The rearrangement joins TRBV20-1 to TRBJ2-5; 7 positions agree with TRBD2. The trim removed 7 bases at V and 5 bases at J, leaving 10 bases unmatched. CDR1 is DFQATT and CDR2 is SNEGSKA in the germline V gene (reference sequence). The CDR3 spans 13 residues. The DNA of the CDR3 is TGCAGTGTCCCGAAACCGCGGGGGGAGACCCAGTACTTC. Encoded protein: CSVPKPRGETQYF.

This chain connects TRBV2 to TRBJ2-7, with D maybe TRBD1 (6 bases). V lost 4 bases and J lost 4, with 14 bases in between. Germline values: CDR1 SNHLY, CDR2 FYNNEI. The CDR3 has 14 amino acids. This CDR3 reads CASSVQGKRYEQYF. CDR3 DNA: TGTGCCAGCAGTGTACAGGGAAAGAGGTACGAGCAGTACTTC.

Only a few counts were recorded for this clonotype. V is TRBV6-1 and J is TRBJ1-5; D remains ambiguous. This CDR3 comprises 14 residues. Per the germline V gene, CDR1 is MNHNS and CDR2 is SASEGT. V was pared by 2 bases and J by 5 bases, with 10 bases between. The CDR3 loop is CASSELTDHQPQHF. In nucleotides, the CDR3 is TGTGCCAGCAGTGAACTAACGGACCATCAGCCCCAGCATTTT.

V is TRBV11-1 and J is TRBJ2-7; D gene unclear. Germline V gives CDR1 SGHAT, CDR2 FQDESV (reference sequence). The germline V and J ends were trimmed by 1 base and 5 bases, with 15 bases remaining between them. The CDR3 is 15 residues long. Here the CDR3 reads CASSLGLLPSDEQYF. The CDR3 nucleotides are TGTGCCAGCAGCTTAGGGCTCCTCCCATCGGACGAGCAGTACTTC.

This clonotype was recorded a few times. The genes are TRBV11-2 and TRBJ1-2, with 7 bases matching TRBD1. CDR1 SGHAT and CDR2 FQNNGV come from the germline V gene. The junction had 2 bases not matched to a gene; V was cut back by 5 bases and J by 2 bases. The length of the CDR3 is 13 residues. CDR3 region: CASSVDRNYGYTF. The CDR3 nucleotides read TGTGCCAGCAGCGTGGACAGGAACTATGGCTACACCTTC.

The chain links TRBV9 to TRBJ2-7; tentatively, D is TRBD1 or TRBD2 (5 bases each). Germline CDR1 SGDLS, CDR2 YYNGEE. V lost 0 bases, J lost 6 bases, and 25 bases lay in between. The CDR3 loop spans 18 amino acids. The CDR3 DNA sequence: TGTGCCAGCAGCGTAGGTCGGGGTTTGAGGGATTACCAGGGCGAGCAGTACTTC. It yields the protein CASSVGRGLRDYQGEQYF.